Detailed here is one T cell receptor (beta chain). The record originates from a study of blood T cell repertoires in COVID-19. Study information: Donors in the United States, Italy and Spain gave samples during acute or convalescent COVID-19.

Original analysis: The assay estimated nucleated cells by amplifying reference gene primers. This table comes from immunoSEQ multiplex PCR, and its TCRdb copy is limited to in-frame clones, with some not included. For V, J and clone size, that table is used; D and trimming come from the DNA. The table includes 150,000 to 200,000 clones, 70% to 90% detected once. This CDR3 spans 15 amino acids. The germline V gene encodes CDR1 MNHEY and CDR2 SVGEGT. V dropped 6 bases and J dropped 6; count of bases not matched to a gene: 7. The sequencing sample was made of peripheral blood. The V gene is TRBV6-2 or TRBV6-3, the J gene TRBJ2-3; 12 bases are shared with TRBD1. This clonotype was sampled from a man in his 70s with active or convalescent COVID-19. This chain's CDR3 is CASSQPGQGADTQYF. CDR3 nucleotide sequence: TGTGCCAGCAGCCAACCGGGACAGGGGGCGGATACGCAGTATTTT.